This TCR beta chain is from a study of CD8+CD57+ T cells in acquired aplastic anemia. Study details: Sorted cells (CD4+ and CD8+) yielded DNA amounts that averaged about 3.1 ug.

Genomic DNA templated the TCR beta VDJ and CDR3 profiling. TCRdb itself ran the reads through MiXCR, one entry per CDR3 protein. The table has roughly 130,000 distinct CDR3 sequences, roughly 50% seen once. V shed 3 bases and J shed 9 bases, with 15 bases lying between them. CDR1 and CDR2 (germline): DFQATT, SNEGSKA (reference sequence). CDR3 length equals 14 residues. Material for sequencing was sorted CD4+, CD8+, or CD8+CD57+ T cells (not recorded which) from PBMCs. The rearrangement joins TRBV20-1 to TRBJ1-6; D may be TRBD1 (6 bases). This TCR was sampled from a human donor in good health, serving as a control. In DNA, the CDR3 is TGCAGTGCTAGTAGGGCAGGGGCTAGTTCACCCCTCCACTTT. Translated, it gives CSASRAGASSPLHF.